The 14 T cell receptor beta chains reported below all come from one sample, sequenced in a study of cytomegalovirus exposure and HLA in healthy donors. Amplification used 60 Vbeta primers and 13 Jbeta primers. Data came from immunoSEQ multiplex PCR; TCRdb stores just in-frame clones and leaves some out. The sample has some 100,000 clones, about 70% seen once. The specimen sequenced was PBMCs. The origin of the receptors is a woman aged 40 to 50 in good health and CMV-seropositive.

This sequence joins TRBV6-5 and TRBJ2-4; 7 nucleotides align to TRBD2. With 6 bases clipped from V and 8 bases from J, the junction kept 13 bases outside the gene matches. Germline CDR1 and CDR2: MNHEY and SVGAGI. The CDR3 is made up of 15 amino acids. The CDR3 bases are TGTGCCAGCAGCTCCCCCGGTTGGGGGGGGGACATTCAGTACTTC. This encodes CASSSPGWGGDIQYF.

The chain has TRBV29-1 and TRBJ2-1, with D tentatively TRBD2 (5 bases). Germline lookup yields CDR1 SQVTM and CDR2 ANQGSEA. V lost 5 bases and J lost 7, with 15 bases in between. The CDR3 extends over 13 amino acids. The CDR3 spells CSVRGSGLNEQFF. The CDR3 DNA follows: TGCAGCGTTCGGGGATCGGGGTTGAATGAGCAGTTCTTC.

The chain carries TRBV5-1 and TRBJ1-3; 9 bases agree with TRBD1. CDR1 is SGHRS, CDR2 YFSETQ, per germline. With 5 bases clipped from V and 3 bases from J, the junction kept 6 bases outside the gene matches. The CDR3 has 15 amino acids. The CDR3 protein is CASRDGQGSGNTIYF. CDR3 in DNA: TGCGCCAGCAGGGACGGACAGGGGAGTGGAAACACCATATATTTT. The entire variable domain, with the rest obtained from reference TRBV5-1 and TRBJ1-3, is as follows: KAGVTQTPRYLIKTRGQQVTLSCSPISGHRSVSWYQQTPGQGLQFLFEYFSETQRNKGNFPGRFSGRQFSNSRSEMNVSTLELGDSALYLCASRDGQGSGNTIYFGEGSWLTVV.

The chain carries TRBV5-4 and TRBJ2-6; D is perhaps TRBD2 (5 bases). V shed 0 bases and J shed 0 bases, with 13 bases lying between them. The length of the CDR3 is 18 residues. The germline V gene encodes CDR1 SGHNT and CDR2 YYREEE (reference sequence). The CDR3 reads CASSLGGARYSGANVLTF. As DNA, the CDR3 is TGTGCCAGCAGCTTGGGGGGAGCCAGATACTCTGGGGCCAACGTCCTGACTTTC. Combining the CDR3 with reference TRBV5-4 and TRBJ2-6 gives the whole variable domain ETGVTQSPTHLIKTRGQQVTLRCSSQSGHNTVSWYQQALGQGPQFIFQYYREEENGRGNFPPRFSGLQFPNYSSELNVNALELDDSALYLCASSLGGARYSGANVLTFGAGSRLTVL.

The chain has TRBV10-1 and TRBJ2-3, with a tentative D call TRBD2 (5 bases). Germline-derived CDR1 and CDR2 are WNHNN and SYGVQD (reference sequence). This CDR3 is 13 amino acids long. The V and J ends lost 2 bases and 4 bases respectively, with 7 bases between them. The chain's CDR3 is CASSEQLADTQYF. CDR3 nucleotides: TGCGCCAGCAGTGAGCAACTAGCAGATACGCAGTATTTT.

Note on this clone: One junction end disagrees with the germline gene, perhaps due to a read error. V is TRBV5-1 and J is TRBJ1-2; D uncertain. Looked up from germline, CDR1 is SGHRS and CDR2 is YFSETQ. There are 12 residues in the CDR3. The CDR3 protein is CASSLDVYRYTF. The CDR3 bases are TGCGCCAGCAGCTTGGACGTCTATCGCTACACCTTC.

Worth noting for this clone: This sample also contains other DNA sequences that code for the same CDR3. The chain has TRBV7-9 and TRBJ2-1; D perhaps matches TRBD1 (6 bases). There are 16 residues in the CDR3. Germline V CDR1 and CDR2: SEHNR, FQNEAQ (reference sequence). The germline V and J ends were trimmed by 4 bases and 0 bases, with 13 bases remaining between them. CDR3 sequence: CASSSQQGSSYNEQFF. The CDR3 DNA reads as TGTGCCAGCAGCTCACAGCAGGGGAGCTCCTACAATGAGCAGTTCTTC.

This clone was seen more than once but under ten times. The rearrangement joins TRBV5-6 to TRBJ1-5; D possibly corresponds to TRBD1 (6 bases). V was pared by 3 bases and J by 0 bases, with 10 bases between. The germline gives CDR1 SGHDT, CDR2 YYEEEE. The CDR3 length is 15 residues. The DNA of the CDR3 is TGTGCCAGCAGCTCACAGGGTAATAGCAATCAGCCCCAGCATTTT. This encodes CASSSQGNSNQPQHF.

The CDR3 DNA follows: TGTGCCAGCAGGAAGGAGGATCTAGCCAAAAACATTCAGTACTTC. Its translation is CASRKEDLAKNIQYF. V gene TRBV2 combines with J gene TRBJ2-4; perhaps TRBD2 as D (5 bases). CDR3 size: 15 residues. Germline CDR1 and CDR2: SNHLY and FYNNEI. The V gene lost 6 bases and the J gene lost 0 bases, with 12 bases spanning the gap.

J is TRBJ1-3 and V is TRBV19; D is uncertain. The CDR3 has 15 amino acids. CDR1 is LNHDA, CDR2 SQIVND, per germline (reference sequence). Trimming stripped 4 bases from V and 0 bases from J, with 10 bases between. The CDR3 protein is CASSKRVPSGNTIYF. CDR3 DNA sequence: TGTGCCAGTAGTAAGCGGGTCCCCTCTGGAAACACCATATATTTT.

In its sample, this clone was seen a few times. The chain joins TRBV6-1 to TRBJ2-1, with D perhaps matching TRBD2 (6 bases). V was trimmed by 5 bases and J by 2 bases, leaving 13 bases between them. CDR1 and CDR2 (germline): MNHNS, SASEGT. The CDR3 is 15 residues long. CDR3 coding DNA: TGTGCCAGCAGTCCGACGGCGGGGACCTACAATGAGCAGTTCTTC. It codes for CASSPTAGTYNEQFF.

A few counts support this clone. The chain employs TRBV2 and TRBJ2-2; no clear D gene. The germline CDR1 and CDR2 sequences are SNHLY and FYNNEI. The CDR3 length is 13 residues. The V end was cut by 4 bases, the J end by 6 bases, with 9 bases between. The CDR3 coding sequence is TGTGCCAGCAGTGCCTGGGCCTCCGGGGAGCTGTTTTTT. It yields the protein CASSAWASGELFF.

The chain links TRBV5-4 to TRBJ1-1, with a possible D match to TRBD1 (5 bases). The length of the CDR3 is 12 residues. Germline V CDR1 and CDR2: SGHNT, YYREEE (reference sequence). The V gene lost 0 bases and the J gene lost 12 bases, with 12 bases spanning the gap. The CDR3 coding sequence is TGTGCCAGCAGCTTGGAGAAGGGGCTATCTTTCTTT. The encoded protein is CASSLEKGLSFF.

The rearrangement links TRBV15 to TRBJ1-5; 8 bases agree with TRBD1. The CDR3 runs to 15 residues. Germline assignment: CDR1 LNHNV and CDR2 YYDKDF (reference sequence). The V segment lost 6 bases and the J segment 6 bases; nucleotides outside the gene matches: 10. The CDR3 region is CATSRGQGGGQPQHF. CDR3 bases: TGTGCCACCAGTCGAGGACAGGGCGGCGGTCAGCCCCAGCATTTT.